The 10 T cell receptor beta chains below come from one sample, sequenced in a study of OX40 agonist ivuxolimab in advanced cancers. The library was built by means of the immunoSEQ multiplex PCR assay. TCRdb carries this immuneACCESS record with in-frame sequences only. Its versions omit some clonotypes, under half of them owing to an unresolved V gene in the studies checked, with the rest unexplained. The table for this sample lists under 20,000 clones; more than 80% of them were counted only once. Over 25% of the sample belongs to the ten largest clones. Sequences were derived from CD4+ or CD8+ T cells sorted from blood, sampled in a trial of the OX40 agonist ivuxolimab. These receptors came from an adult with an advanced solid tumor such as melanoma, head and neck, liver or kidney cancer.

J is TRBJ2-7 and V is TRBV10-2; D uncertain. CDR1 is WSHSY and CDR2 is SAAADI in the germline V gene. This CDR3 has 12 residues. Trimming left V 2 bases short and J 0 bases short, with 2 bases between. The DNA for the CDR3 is TGCGCCAGCAGTGAGAACTCCTACGAGCAGTACTTC. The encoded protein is CASSENSYEQYF.

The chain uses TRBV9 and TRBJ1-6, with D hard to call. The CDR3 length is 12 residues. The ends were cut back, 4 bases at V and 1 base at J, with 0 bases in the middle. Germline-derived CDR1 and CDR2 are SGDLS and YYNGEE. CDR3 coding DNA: TGTGCCAGCAGCTCCTATAATTCACCCCTCCACTTT. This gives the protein CASSSYNSPLHF.

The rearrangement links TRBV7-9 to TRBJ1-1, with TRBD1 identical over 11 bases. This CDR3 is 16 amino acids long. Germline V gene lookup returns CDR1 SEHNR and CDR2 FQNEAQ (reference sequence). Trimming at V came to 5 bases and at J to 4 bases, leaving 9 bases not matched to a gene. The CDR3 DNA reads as TGTGCCAGCAGCCCCGGGACAGGGGGGTATGGCACTGAAGCTTTCTTT. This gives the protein CASSPGTGGYGTEAFF.

CDR3 region: CASSLGTSGRFWFF. The CDR3 coding sequence is TGTGCCAGCAGCTTAGGGACTAGCGGGAGGTTTTGGTTCTTC. The V gene is TRBV7-2, the J gene TRBJ2-1, with 14 bases fitting TRBD2. The CDR3 contains 14 residues. V shed 1 base and J 15 bases; nucleotides not matched to a gene: 5. In germline, CDR1 is SGHTA, CDR2 FQGNSA.

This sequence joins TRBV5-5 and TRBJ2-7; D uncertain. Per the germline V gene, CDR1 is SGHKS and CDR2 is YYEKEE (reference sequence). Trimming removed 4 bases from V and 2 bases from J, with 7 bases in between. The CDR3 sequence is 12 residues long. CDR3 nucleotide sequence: TGTGCCAGCAGCCAGCCACCCTACGAGCAGTACTTC. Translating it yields CASSQPPYEQYF.

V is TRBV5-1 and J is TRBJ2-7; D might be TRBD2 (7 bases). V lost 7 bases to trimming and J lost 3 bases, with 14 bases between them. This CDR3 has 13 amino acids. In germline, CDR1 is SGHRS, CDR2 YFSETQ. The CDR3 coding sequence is TGCGCCAGCCGGGGGGCTAGCGGCTACGAGCAGTACTTC. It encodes CASRGASGYEQYF.

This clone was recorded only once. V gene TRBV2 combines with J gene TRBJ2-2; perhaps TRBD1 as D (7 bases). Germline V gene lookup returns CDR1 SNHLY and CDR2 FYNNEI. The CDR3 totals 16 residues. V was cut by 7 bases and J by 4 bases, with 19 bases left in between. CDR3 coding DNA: TGTGCCAGCAAGCCCCGGCAGGGGGGCGGCACCGGGGAGCTGTTTTTT. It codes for CASKPRQGGGTGELFF.

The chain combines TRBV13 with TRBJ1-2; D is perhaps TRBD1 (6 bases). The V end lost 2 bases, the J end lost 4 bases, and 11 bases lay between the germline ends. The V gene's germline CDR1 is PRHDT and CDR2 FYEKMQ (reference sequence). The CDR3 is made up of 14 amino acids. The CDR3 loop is CASSLPGERYGYTF. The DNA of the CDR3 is TGTGCCAGCAGCTTACCAGGGGAACGCTATGGCTACACCTTC.

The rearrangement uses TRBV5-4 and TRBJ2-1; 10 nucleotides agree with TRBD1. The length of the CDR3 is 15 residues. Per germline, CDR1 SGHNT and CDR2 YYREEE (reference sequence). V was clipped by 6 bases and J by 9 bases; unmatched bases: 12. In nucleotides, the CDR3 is TGTGCCAGCACCCCCGGGACAGGGGATGGAGGTGAGCAGTTCTTC. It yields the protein CASTPGTGDGGEQFF.

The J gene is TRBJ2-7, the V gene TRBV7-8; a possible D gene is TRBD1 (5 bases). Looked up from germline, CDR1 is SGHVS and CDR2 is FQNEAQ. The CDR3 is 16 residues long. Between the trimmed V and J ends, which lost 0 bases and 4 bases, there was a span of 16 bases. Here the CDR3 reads CASSLAGQGWEYEQYF. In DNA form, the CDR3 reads TGTGCCAGCAGCTTAGCAGGGCAGGGTTGGGAATACGAGCAGTACTTC.